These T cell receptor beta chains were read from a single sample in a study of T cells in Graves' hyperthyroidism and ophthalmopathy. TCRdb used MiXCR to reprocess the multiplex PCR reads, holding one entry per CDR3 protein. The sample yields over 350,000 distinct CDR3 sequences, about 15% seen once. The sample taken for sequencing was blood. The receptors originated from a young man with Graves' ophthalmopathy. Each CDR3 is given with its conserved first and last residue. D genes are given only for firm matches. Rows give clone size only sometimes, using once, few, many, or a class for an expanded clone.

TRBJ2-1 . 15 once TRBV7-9 CASMGGAERANEQFF TGTGCCAGCATGGGGGGGGCCGAGAGGGCCAATGAGCAGTTCTTC
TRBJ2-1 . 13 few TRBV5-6 CASSTDPENEQFF TGTGCCAGCAGCACCGACCCAGAGAATGAGCAGTTCTTC
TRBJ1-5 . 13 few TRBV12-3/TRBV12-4 CASSARDLEPQHF TGTGCCAGCAGCGCTCGAGACTTAGAACCCCAGCATTTT
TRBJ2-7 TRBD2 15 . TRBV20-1 CSAPPGASGSYEQYF TGCAGTGCCCCACCCGGGGCTAGCGGTTCCTACGAGCAGTACTTC
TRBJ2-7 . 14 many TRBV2 CASDYTGTGYEQYF TGTGCCAGCGACTATACCGGGACTGGCTACGAGCAGTACTTC
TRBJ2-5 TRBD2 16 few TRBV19 CASSIRTSGGQETQYF TGTGCCAGTAGTATTAGGACTAGCGGGGGCCAAGAGACCCAGTACTTC
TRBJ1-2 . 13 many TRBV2 CASTDGGGYGYTF TGTGCCAGCACCGACGGGGGCGGCTATGGCTACACCTTC
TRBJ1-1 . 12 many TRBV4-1 CASSQGGPEAFF TGCGCCAGCAGCCAAGGGGGACCTGAAGCTTTCTTT
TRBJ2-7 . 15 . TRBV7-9 CASSLARGISYVQYF TGTGCCAGCAGCTTAGCGCGGGGTATCTCCTACGTGCAGTACTTC
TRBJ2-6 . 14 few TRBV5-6 CASSDLSGANVLTF TGTGCCAGCAGCGACCTCTCTGGGGCCAACGTCCTGACTTTC
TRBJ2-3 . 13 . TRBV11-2 CASSLDRQDTQYF TGTGCCAGCAGCTTAGATCGTCAGGATACGCAGTATTTT
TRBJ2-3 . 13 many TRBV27 CASSLAPRDTQYF TGTGCCAGCAGTTTAGCCCCTCGGGATACGCAGTATTTT
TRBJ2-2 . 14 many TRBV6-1 CASTSAGETGELFF TGTGCCAGCACTTCGGCAGGGGAGACCGGGGAGCTGTTTTTT
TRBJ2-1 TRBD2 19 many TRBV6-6 CASSYSGTSRSWVANEQFF TGTGCCAGCAGTTACTCCGGGACTAGCAGGAGTTGGGTTGCGAATGAGCAGTTCTTC
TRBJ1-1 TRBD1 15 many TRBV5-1 CASSIGTAPNTEAFF TGCGCCAGCAGCATAGGGACAGCTCCGAACACTGAAGCTTTCTTT
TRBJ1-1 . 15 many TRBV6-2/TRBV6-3 CASSYSAGPNTEAFF TGTGCCAGCAGTTACTCGGCGGGGCCGAACACTGAAGCTTTCTTT
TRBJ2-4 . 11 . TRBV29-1 CSVRTKNIQYF TGCAGCGTACGGACCAAAAACATTCAGTACTTC
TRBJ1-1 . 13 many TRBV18 CASSPQMNTEAFF TGTGCCAGCTCACCACAGATGAACACTGAAGCTTTCTTT
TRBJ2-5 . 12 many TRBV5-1 CASSLSQETQYF TGTGCCAGCAGCTTATCCCAAGAGACCCAGTACTTC
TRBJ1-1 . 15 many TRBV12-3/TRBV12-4 CASSLREGPNTEAFF TGTGCCAGCAGTCTCCGCGAAGGGCCTAACACTGAAGCTTTCTTT
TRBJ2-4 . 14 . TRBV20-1 CSADRLGRRNIQYF TGCAGTGCTGACAGACTAGGACGCAGAAACATTCAGTACTTC
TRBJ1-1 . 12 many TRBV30 CAWSGTNTEAFF TGTGCCTGGAGTGGGACGAACACTGAAGCTTTCTTT
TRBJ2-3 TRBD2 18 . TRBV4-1 CASSQGKAREGLADTQYF TGCGCCAGCAGCCAAGGGAAGGCCCGGGAGGGCCTCGCAGATACGCAGTATTTT
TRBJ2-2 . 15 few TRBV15 CATSPKTVNTGELFF TGTGCCACCAGCCCAAAAACTGTGAACACCGGGGAGCTGTTTTTT
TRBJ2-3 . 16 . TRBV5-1 CASSLEAGGPTDTQYF TGCGCCAGCAGCTTGGAAGCCGGGGGCCCCACAGATACGCAGTATTTT
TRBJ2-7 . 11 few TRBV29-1 CSVERGYEQYF TGCAGCGTTGAGCGGGGATACGAGCAGTACTTC
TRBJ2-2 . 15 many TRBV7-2 CASSLGTSNTGELFF TGTGCCAGCAGCTTAGGCACATCCAACACCGGGGAGCTGTTTTTT
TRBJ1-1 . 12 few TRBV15 CATSSGWTEAFF TGTGCCACCAGCTCGGGGTGGACTGAAGCTTTCTTT
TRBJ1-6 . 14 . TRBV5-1 CASSLERTDSPLHF TGCGCCAGCAGCTTGGAGCGGACAGACTCACCCCTCCACTTT
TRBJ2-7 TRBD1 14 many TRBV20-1 CSATRQGTSYEQYF TGCAGTGCTACCAGACAGGGGACCTCCTACGAGCAGTACTTC
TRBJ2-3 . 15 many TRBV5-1 CASSEGSGGTDTQYF TGCGCCAGCAGTGAAGGATCGGGGGGCACAGATACGCAGTATTTT
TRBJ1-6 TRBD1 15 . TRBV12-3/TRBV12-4 CASSPGGQGNSPLHF TGTGCCAGCAGCCCTGGGGGACAGGGTAATTCACCCCTCCACTTT
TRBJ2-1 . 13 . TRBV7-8 CASSEGGRRAQFF TGTGCCAGCAGCGAAGGAGGACGGCGTGCGCAGTTCTTC
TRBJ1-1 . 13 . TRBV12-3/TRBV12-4 CASTWGGGREAFF TGTGCCAGCACCTGGGGGGGGGGCCGCGAAGCTTTCTTT
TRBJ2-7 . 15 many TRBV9 CASSVAGPNSYEQYF TGTGCCAGCAGCGTAGCCGGGCCGAACTCCTACGAGCAGTACTTC
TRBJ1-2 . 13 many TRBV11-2 CASSLAGYYGYTF TGTGCCAGCAGCTTAGCAGGGTACTATGGCTACACCTTC
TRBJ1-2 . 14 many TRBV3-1 CASSPVGRAHGYTF TGTGCCAGCAGCCCGGTAGGCAGAGCACATGGCTACACCTTC
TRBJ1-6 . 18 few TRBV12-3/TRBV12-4 CASSLMYGSLSYNPPLHF TGTGCCAGCAGTTTAATGTACGGCAGCCTCTCCTATAATCCACCCCTCCACTTT
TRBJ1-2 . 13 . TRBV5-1 CAGSFGREYGYTF TGCGCCGGCAGTTTTGGGCGGGAATATGGCTACACCTTC
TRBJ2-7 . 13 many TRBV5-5 CASSGHFTYEQYF TGTGCCAGCAGCGGACACTTTACCTACGAGCAGTACTTC
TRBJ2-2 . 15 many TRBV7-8 CASSLAFPGTGELFF TGTGCCAGCAGCTTAGCGTTTCCAGGGACCGGGGAGCTGTTTTTT
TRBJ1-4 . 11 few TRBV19 CASSMGEKLFF TGTGCCAGTAGTATGGGTGAAAAACTGTTTTTT
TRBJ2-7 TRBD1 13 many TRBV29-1 CSVEGQGVSEQYF TGCAGCGTTGAGGGACAGGGGGTGAGCGAGCAGTACTTC
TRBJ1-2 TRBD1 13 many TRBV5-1 CASSPDRTYGYTF TGCGCCAGCAGCCCGGACAGGACCTATGGCTACACCTTC
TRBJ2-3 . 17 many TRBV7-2 CASSWAWDRSGTDTQYF TGTGCCAGCAGCTGGGCCTGGGACCGGTCCGGCACAGATACGCAGTATTTT
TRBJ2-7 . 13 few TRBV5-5 CASGYWGSYEQYF TGTGCCAGCGGCTACTGGGGCTCCTACGAGCAGTACTTC
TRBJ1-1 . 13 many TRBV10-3 CAITQRGNTEAFF TGTGCCATCACGCAGCGGGGCAACACTGAAGCTTTCTTT
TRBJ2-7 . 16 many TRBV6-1 CASRVLRVLRSYEQYF TGTGCCAGCAGGGTCCTAAGAGTCCTTCGGTCCTACGAGCAGTACTTC
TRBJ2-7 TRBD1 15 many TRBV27 CASSLWGQGTYEQYF TGTGCCAGCAGTTTATGGGGACAGGGGACCTACGAGCAGTACTTC
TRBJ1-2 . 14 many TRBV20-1 CSARDRSGLYGYTF TGCAGTGCTAGAGATCGGTCCGGACTCTATGGCTACACCTTC
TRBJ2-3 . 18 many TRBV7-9 CASSLYTFRSGYTDTQYF TGTGCCAGCAGCTTATATACGTTTAGGAGCGGCTACACAGATACGCAGTATTTT
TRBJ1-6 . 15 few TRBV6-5 CASSYRSSYNSPLHF TGTGCCAGCAGTTATCGGAGCTCCTATAATTCACCCCTCCACTTT
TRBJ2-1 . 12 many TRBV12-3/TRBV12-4 CASKGLGNEQFF TGTGCCAGCAAGGGTCTCGGCAATGAGCAGTTCTTC
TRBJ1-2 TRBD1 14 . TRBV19 CASSINRGPHGYTF TGTGCCAGTAGTATAAACAGGGGTCCACATGGCTACACCTTC
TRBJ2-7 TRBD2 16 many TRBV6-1 CASSKSLAGDSYEQYF TGTGCCAGCAGCAAATCACTAGCGGGAGATTCCTACGAGCAGTACTTC
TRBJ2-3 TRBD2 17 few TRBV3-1 CASSQPGTSGSNDTQYF TGTGCCAGCAGCCAGCCCGGGACTAGCGGGAGTAATGATACGCAGTATTTT
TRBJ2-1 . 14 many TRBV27 CASSPRGAHNEQFF TGTGCCAGCAGTCCTCGGGGGGCCCACAATGAGCAGTTCTTC